The sequence of this TCR beta chain was determined in a study of blood T cell repertoires in COVID-19 (dated by TCRdb to the early 2020s). Concerning the study at large: The collaborator samples originated in the United States, Italy and Spain and spanned the acute and convalescent phases of COVID-19. The repertoires were released in a freely available public database meant as a resource for research on the immune response to SARS-CoV-2. The prospective study material was composed of cDNA or gDNA derived from T cells, B-cell-depleted T cells, or PBMCs. Samples were obtained from the ongoing ImmuneRACE study (first 160 participants) and from 1,254 subjects provided by 6 global collaborators. The dataset comprised deeply sampled blood TCRbeta repertoires from subjects exposed to, actively infected with, or recovered from COVID-19. Where HLA class I and class II types were available, the types were taken from metadata supplied by the sample provider, not from assay-based typing. Nearly every sample came with metadata listing a de-identified subject ID, COVID-19 status, age in years and sex. Overall study results and their limits: The quantity of clinical and demographic metadata differed by source and by participant and was supplied without curation.

One collaborating source in Seattle enrolled patients during active infection and followed them longitudinally through the course of disease. Whole blood was collected in K2EDTA tubes by collaborating institutions according to the institutions' own protocols. For TCRbeta analysis, collaborators shipped samples as frozen whole blood, isolated PBMCs, or DNA extracted from either of those sample types. The immunoSEQ Assay, a bias-controlled multiplex PCR, was used to amplify TCRbeta CDR3 regions from genomic DNA. The source study handled its data this way. The number of nucleated cells in each sample was estimated by amplification of reference gene primers within the assay. Sequence reads were collapsed and filtered to measure the absolute abundance of every unique TCRbeta CDR3 rearrangement. For each sample, productive Simpson clonality was calculated as the square root of Simpson's diversity index over productive rearrangements. TCRdb re-hosts the immuneACCESS table, in-frame sequences only. Its copies lack some clones; in the studies checked, an unresolved V gene accounts for under half of them, and the cause for the rest is not known. Clonal size and the V and J genes are those of that table, whereas D and trimming came from the DNA. This sample is represented by some 370,000 clones; 70% to 90% of them were singletons. The top ten hold about 10% of the sample.

Comments on this clone: The antigen it recognizes is unknown. No base qualities exist here, and no much larger clone lies one base off it.

The germline V gene specifies SGHRS as CDR1 and YFSETQ as CDR2. The CDR3 starts with the cysteine, ends with the phenylalanine, and has 16 residues. Solely the CDR3 DNA is kept, with 48 bases framed from the first base. V loses 3 bases at its end and J loses 2 bases; junction bases beyond the gene matches: 7. Sequenced: peripheral blood. The receptor was isolated from a woman under 40 with COVID-19, enrolled during active disease. Here the chain combines TRBV5-1 and TRBJ2-3; 9 junctional bases match TRBD2. For the CDR3, the sequence is CASSSPREGDTDTQYF. The DNA sequence is given as TGCGCCAGCAGCTCCCCGCGGGAGGGGGACACAGATACGCAGTATTTT.